Listed here are 9 T cell receptor beta chains from one sample, sequenced in a study of T cell repertoires in cytomegalovirus infection. A single record per CDR3 protein comes from TCRdb applying MiXCR to the reads. Among approximately 500,000 distinct CDR3 sequences listed, approximately 15% were seen once. Sequencing was performed on CD8+ T cells from PBMCs. The receptors stem from a human donor in good health (CMV status not recorded). Some clones in this sample may be carry-over from other donors' samples.

The chain links TRBV28 to TRBJ2-3, with unresolved D. This CDR3 is built from 14 residues. Germline V gives CDR1 MDHEN, CDR2 SYDVKM. Trimming removed 4 bases from V and 6 bases from J, with 14 bases in between. CDR3 sequence (DNA): TGTGCCAGCAGTTACGGTTCAACGGCGGATACGCAGTATTTT. It specifies CASSYGSTADTQYF.

This clonotype appeared a few times. The rearrangement joins TRBV6-5 to TRBJ2-4, with 7 bases aligning to TRBD1. The CDR3 extends over 17 amino acids. CDR1 MNHEY and CDR2 SVGAGI come from the germline V gene. V was pared by 8 bases and J by 3 bases, with 16 bases of the junction left unmatched. The CDR3 here is CASGTQLRGRGKNIQYF. In DNA, the CDR3 is TGTGCCAGCGGAACCCAGTTGAGGGGGCGAGGCAAAAACATTCAGTACTTC.

The rearrangement joins TRBV28 to TRBJ2-5; TRBD1 matches at 7 bases. This CDR3 is built from 16 residues. The junction had 5 bases not matched to a gene; V was cut back by 0 bases and J by 1 base. Germline loops: CDR1 MDHEN, CDR2 SYDVKM. The CDR3, as DNA: TGTGCCAGCAGTTTATGGGGTGAGGGGGCCCAAGAGACCCAGTACTTC. This encodes CASSLWGEGAQETQYF.

The rearrangement links TRBV15 to TRBJ1-6; perhaps TRBD1 as D (5 bases). V lost 5 bases to trimming and J lost 8 bases, with 19 bases between them. CDR1 is LNHNV, CDR2 YYDKDF, per germline (reference sequence). CDR3 length: 16 residues. Written as DNA, the CDR3 is TGTGCCACCAGCCCCTCCACGGGACGGTGGGATTCACCCCTCCACTTT. Protein sequence: CATSPSTGRWDSPLHF.

Many counts were recorded for this clonotype. CDR3 nucleotide sequence: TGTGCCAGCAGCTTAGCAGCTGGACGGAGCGATGAGCAGTTCTTC. Translated: CASSLAAGRSDEQFF. The chain carries TRBV7-2 and TRBJ2-1, with unresolved D. The CDR3 totals 15 residues. Trimming took 0 bases from V and 8 from J, leaving 14 bases between them. Germline V gene lookup returns CDR1 SGHTA and CDR2 FQGNSA.

The table lists this clonotype with many counts. V usage is TRBV7-3 and J usage is TRBJ2-7; 7 positions agree with TRBD1. The germline V gene encodes CDR1 SGHTA and CDR2 FQGTGA. The V gene end was trimmed by 5 bases and the J gene end by 3 bases; junction bases not matched to a gene: 4. CDR3 length equals 13 residues. CDR3 nucleotides: TGTGCCAGCAGCCGGGGACAGAACTACGAGCAGTACTTC. It yields the protein CASSRGQNYEQYF.

This clonotype was seen a handful of times. The chain has TRBV27 and TRBJ2-5, with 7 bases matching TRBD1. J gave up 4 bases and V 8 bases, and 10 bases lay outside the gene matches. Germline loops: CDR1 MNHEY, CDR2 SMNVEV (reference sequence). The CDR3 extends over 14 amino acids. CDR3 amino acids: CASSPYRGGETQYF. The CDR3 DNA sequence: TGTGCCAGCTCCCCATACAGGGGCGGAGAGACCCAGTACTTC.

This clonotype was counted a few times. The genes are TRBV6-5 and TRBJ2-5, with TRBD2 as a possible D gene (5 bases). CDR1 and CDR2 from the germline V gene are MNHEY and SVGAGI. The CDR3 extends over 13 amino acids. V was trimmed by 5 bases and J by 7 bases, leaving 14 bases between them. In DNA, the CDR3 is TGTGCCAGCAGTAGGACCAACGAGGGGACCCAGTACTTC. Protein: CASSRTNEGTQYF.

This clonotype came up many times. The rearrangement joins TRBV7-2 to TRBJ2-2; perhaps TRBD2 as D (6 bases). Per germline, CDR1 SGHTA and CDR2 FQGNSA. The CDR3 runs to 13 residues. V was cut by 5 bases and J by 6 bases, with 10 bases left in between. The CDR3 sequence: CASSPGLPGELFF. In DNA form, the CDR3 reads TGTGCCAGCAGCCCGGGACTGCCCGGGGAGCTGTTTTTT.